This TCR beta chain appears in the sequencing data of a study of cytomegalovirus exposure and HLA in healthy donors. PCR used 60 Vbeta primers and 13 Jbeta primers. Some clones are missing from TCRdb's copy, which holds only in-frame ones; the method was immunoSEQ multiplex PCR. The sample yields about 90,000 clones, less than 80% seen once. This TCR was sampled from a man younger than 45 in good health and CMV-seropositive. Material for sequencing was PBMCs.

The CDR3 loop reads CASSHRDRAQPQHF. In nucleotides, the CDR3 is TGCGCCAGCAGCCACCGGGACAGGGCACAGCCCCAGCATTTT. The genes are TRBV5-1 and TRBJ1-5, with 9 bases fitting TRBD1. The CDR3 is made up of 14 amino acids. The ends lost 4 bases at V and 7 bases at J; junction bases unmatched: 6. Germline loops: CDR1 SGHRS, CDR2 YFSETQ.